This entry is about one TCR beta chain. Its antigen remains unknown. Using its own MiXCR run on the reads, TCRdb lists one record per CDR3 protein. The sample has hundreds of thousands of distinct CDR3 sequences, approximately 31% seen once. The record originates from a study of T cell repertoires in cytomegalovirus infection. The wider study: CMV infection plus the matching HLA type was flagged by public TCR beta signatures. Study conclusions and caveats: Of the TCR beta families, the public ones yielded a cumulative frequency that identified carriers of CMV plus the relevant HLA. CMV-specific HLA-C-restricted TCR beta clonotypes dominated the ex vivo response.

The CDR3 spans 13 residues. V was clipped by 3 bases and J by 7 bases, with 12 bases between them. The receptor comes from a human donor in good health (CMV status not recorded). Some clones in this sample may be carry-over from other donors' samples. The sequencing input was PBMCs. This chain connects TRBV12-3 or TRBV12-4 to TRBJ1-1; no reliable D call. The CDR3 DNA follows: TGTGCCAGCAGTTTGGCTTGGGTCAGTGAAGCTTTCTTT. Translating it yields CASSLAWVSEAFF.